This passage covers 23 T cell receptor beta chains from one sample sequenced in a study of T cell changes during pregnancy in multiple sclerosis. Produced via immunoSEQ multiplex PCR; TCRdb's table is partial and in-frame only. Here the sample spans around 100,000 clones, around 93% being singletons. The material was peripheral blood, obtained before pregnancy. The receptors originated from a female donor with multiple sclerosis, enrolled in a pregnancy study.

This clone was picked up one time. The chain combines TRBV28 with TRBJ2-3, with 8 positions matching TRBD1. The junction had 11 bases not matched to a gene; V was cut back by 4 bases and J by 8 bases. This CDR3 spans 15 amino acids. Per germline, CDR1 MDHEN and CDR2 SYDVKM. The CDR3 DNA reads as TGTGCCAGCAGTTCCCCCAGGGGGCGAATAGGTACGCAGTATTTT. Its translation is CASSSPRGRIGTQYF.

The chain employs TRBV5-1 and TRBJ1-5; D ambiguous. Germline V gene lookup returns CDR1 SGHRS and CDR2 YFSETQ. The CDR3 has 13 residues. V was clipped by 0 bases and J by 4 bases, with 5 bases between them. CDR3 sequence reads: CASSLELNQPQHF. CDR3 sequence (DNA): TGCGCCAGCAGCTTGGAATTAAATCAGCCCCAGCATTTT.

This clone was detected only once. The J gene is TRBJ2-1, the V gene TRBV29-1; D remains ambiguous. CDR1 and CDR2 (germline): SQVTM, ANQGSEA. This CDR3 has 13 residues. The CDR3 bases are TGCAGTGCCCTACCGAGCGCCTACAATGAGCAGTTCTTC. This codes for CSALPSAYNEQFF.

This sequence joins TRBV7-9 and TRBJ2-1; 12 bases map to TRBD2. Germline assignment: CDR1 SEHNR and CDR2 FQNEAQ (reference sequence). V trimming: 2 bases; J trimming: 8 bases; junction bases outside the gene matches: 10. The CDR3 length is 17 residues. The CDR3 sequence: CASSLFRLAGVIDEQFF. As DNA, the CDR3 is TGTGCCAGCAGCTTATTTAGACTAGCGGGAGTGATCGATGAGCAGTTCTTC. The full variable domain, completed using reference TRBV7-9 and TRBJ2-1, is DTGVSQNPRHKITKRGQNVTFRCDPISEHNRLYWYRQTLGQGPEFLTYFQNEAQLEKSRLLSDRFSAERPKGSFSTLEIQRTEQGDSAMYLCASSLFRLAGVIDEQFFGPGTRLTVL.

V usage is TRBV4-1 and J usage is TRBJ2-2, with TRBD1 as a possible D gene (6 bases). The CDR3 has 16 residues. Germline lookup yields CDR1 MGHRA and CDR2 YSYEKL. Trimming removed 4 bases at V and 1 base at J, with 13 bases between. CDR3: CASSPLRGQNTGELFF. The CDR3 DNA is TGCGCCAGCAGCCCACTCAGGGGTCAGAACACCGGGGAGCTGTTTTTT.

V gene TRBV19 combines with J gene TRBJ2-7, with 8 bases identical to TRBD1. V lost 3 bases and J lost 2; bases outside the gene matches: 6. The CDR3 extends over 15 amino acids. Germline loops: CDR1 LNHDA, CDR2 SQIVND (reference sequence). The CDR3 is CASSILGDRTYEQYF. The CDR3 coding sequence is TGTGCCAGTAGTATCCTCGGGGACAGGACCTACGAGCAGTACTTC.

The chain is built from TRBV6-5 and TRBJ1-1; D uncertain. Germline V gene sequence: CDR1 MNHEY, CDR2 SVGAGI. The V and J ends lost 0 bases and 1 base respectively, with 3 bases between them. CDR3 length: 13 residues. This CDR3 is CASSYSRNTEAFF. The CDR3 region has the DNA TGTGCCAGCAGTTACTCCCGGAACACTGAAGCTTTCTTT.

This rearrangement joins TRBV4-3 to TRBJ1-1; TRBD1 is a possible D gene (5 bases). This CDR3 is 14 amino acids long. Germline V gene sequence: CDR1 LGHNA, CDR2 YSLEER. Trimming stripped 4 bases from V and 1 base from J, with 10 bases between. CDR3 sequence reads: CASSPTTENTEAFF. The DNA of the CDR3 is TGCGCCAGCAGCCCGACGACAGAGAACACTGAAGCTTTCTTT.

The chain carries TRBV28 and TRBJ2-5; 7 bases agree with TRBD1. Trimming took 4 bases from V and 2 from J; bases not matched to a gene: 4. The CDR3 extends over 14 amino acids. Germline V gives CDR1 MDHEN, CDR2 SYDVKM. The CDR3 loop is CASSSNRGQETQYF. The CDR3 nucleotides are TGTGCCAGCAGTTCCAACAGGGGTCAAGAGACCCAGTACTTC.

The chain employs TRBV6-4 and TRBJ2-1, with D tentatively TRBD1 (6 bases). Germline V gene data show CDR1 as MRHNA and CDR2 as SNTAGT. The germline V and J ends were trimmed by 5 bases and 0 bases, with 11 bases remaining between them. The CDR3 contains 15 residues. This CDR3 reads CASSPRGGSYNEQFF. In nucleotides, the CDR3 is TGTGCCAGCAGTCCGAGAGGGGGCTCCTACAATGAGCAGTTCTTC.

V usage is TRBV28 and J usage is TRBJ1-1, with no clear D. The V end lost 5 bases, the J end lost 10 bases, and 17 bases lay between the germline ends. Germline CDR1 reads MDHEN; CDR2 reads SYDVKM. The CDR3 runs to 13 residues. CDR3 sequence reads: CASSPARMGGAFF. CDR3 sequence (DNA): TGTGCCAGCAGTCCCGCCCGGATGGGAGGAGCTTTCTTT.

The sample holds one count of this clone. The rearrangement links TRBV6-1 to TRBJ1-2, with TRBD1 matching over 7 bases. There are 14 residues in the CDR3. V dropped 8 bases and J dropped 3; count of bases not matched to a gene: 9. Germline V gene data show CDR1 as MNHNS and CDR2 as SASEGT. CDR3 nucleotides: TGTGCCAGCGATCTGTCGACAGGGCACTATGGCTACACCTTC. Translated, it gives CASDLSTGHYGYTF.

The CDR3 protein is CASSTSGSIYNEQFF. The CDR3 DNA reads as TGTGCCAGCAGTACTAGCGGCAGTATCTACAATGAGCAGTTCTTC. The chain employs TRBV6-6 and TRBJ2-1; 8 bases line up with TRBD2. The CDR3 consists of 15 residues. Germline CDR1 is MNHNY and CDR2 is SVGAGI (reference sequence). Germline trimming cut 5 bases from V and 3 bases from J; bases unmatched to any gene: 6.

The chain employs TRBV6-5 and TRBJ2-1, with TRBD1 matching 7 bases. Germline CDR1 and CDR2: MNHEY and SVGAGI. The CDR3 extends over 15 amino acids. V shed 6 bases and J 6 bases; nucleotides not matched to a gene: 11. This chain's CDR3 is CASSRDRERSNEQFF. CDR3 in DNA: TGTGCCAGCAGCCGCGACAGGGAAAGGAGCAATGAGCAGTTCTTC.

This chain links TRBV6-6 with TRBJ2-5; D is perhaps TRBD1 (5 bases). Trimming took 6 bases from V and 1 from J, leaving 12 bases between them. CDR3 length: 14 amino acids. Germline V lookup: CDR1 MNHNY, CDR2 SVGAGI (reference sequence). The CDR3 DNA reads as TGTGCCAGCAGAATGGGGCAGTTCCAAGAGACCCAGTACTTC. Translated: CASRMGQFQETQYF.

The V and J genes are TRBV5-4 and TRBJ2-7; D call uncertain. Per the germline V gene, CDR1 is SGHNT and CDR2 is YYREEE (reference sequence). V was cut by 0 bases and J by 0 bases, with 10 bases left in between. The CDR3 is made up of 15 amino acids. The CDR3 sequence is CASSLVSLSSYEQYF. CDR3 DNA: TGTGCCAGCAGCTTGGTCTCCTTGAGCTCCTACGAGCAGTACTTC.

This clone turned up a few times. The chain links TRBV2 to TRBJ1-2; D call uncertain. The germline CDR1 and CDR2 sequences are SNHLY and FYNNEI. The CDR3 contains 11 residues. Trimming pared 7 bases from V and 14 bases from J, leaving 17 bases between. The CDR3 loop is CASKNNLARTF. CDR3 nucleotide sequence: TGTGCCAGCAAAAACAACCTAGCTCGGACCTTC.

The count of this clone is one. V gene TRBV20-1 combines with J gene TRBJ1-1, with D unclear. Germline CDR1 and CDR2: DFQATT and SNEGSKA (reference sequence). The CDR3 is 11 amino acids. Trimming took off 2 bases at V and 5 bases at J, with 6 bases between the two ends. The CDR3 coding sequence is TGCAGTGCTAGACCGGAGACTGAAGCTTTCTTT. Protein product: CSARPETEAFF.

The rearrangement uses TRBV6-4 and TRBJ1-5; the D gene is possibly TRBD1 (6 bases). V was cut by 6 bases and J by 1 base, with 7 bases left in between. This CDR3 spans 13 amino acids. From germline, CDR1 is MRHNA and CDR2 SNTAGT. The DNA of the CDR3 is TGTGCCAGCAGCAGGGGAAGCAATCAGCCCCAGCATTTT. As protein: CASSRGSNQPQHF.

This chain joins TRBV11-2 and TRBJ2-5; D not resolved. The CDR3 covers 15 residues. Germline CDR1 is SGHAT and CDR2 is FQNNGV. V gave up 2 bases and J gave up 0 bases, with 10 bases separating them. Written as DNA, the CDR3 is TGTGCCAGCAGCTTATTGGGCCCGTACCAAGAGACCCAGTACTTC. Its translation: CASSLLGPYQETQYF.

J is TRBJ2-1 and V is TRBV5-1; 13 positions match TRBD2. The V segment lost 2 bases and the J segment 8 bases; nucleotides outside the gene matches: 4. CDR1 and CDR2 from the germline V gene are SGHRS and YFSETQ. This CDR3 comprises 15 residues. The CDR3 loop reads CASSLGLAGEHEQFF. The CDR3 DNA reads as TGCGCCAGCAGCTTAGGACTAGCGGGAGAGCATGAGCAGTTCTTC.

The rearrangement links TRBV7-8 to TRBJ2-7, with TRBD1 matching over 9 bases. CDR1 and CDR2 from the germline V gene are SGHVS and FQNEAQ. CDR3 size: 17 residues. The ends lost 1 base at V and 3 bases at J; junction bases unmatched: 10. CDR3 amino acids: CASSLGGQGVFVYEQYF. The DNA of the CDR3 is TGTGCCAGCAGCTTAGGGGGACAGGGTGTATTCGTCTACGAGCAGTACTTC.

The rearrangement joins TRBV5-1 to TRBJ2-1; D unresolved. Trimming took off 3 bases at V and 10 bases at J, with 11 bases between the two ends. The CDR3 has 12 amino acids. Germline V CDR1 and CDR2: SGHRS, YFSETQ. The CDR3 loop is CASSSARSEQFF. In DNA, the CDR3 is TGCGCCAGCAGCTCTGCTAGAAGCGAGCAGTTCTTC.